This T cell receptor beta chain was profiled in a study of blood T cells in healthy people across ages. Study-wide points: PBMC samples, being unsorted, prevented any conclusive comparison of naive and antigen-experienced cells. The recorded TCR beta diversity per million T cells decreased in a roughly linear manner with age.

This clonotype was counted once. Its antigen remains unknown. The CDR3 covers 16 residues. The junction had 11 bases not matched to a gene; V was cut back by 2 bases and J by 6 bases. Germline V gene sequence: CDR1 KGHSY, CDR2 FQNENV. Alongside a J-beta primer mix, a sample-barcoded 5' primer served in a second PCR lasting about 7 to 12 cycles. Each cDNA was tagged by a template-switch adaptor containing 12 random nucleotides. In TCRdb, the 5' RACE reads were re-called with MiXCR into one record per CDR3 protein. This table holds over 1,500,000 distinct CDR3 sequences, approximately 50% found once. Healthy Caucasians from Russia aged about 6 to 95 served as donors.

The sample was blood. The rearrangement uses TRBV16 and TRBJ2-3, with TRBD2 identical over 7 bases. This receptor was obtained from a woman in her forties in good health. The CDR3 DNA follows: TGTGCCAGCAGCCAAGGGCTAGCGGCCCGGACTGATACGCAGTATTTT. It translates to CASSQGLAARTDTQYF.